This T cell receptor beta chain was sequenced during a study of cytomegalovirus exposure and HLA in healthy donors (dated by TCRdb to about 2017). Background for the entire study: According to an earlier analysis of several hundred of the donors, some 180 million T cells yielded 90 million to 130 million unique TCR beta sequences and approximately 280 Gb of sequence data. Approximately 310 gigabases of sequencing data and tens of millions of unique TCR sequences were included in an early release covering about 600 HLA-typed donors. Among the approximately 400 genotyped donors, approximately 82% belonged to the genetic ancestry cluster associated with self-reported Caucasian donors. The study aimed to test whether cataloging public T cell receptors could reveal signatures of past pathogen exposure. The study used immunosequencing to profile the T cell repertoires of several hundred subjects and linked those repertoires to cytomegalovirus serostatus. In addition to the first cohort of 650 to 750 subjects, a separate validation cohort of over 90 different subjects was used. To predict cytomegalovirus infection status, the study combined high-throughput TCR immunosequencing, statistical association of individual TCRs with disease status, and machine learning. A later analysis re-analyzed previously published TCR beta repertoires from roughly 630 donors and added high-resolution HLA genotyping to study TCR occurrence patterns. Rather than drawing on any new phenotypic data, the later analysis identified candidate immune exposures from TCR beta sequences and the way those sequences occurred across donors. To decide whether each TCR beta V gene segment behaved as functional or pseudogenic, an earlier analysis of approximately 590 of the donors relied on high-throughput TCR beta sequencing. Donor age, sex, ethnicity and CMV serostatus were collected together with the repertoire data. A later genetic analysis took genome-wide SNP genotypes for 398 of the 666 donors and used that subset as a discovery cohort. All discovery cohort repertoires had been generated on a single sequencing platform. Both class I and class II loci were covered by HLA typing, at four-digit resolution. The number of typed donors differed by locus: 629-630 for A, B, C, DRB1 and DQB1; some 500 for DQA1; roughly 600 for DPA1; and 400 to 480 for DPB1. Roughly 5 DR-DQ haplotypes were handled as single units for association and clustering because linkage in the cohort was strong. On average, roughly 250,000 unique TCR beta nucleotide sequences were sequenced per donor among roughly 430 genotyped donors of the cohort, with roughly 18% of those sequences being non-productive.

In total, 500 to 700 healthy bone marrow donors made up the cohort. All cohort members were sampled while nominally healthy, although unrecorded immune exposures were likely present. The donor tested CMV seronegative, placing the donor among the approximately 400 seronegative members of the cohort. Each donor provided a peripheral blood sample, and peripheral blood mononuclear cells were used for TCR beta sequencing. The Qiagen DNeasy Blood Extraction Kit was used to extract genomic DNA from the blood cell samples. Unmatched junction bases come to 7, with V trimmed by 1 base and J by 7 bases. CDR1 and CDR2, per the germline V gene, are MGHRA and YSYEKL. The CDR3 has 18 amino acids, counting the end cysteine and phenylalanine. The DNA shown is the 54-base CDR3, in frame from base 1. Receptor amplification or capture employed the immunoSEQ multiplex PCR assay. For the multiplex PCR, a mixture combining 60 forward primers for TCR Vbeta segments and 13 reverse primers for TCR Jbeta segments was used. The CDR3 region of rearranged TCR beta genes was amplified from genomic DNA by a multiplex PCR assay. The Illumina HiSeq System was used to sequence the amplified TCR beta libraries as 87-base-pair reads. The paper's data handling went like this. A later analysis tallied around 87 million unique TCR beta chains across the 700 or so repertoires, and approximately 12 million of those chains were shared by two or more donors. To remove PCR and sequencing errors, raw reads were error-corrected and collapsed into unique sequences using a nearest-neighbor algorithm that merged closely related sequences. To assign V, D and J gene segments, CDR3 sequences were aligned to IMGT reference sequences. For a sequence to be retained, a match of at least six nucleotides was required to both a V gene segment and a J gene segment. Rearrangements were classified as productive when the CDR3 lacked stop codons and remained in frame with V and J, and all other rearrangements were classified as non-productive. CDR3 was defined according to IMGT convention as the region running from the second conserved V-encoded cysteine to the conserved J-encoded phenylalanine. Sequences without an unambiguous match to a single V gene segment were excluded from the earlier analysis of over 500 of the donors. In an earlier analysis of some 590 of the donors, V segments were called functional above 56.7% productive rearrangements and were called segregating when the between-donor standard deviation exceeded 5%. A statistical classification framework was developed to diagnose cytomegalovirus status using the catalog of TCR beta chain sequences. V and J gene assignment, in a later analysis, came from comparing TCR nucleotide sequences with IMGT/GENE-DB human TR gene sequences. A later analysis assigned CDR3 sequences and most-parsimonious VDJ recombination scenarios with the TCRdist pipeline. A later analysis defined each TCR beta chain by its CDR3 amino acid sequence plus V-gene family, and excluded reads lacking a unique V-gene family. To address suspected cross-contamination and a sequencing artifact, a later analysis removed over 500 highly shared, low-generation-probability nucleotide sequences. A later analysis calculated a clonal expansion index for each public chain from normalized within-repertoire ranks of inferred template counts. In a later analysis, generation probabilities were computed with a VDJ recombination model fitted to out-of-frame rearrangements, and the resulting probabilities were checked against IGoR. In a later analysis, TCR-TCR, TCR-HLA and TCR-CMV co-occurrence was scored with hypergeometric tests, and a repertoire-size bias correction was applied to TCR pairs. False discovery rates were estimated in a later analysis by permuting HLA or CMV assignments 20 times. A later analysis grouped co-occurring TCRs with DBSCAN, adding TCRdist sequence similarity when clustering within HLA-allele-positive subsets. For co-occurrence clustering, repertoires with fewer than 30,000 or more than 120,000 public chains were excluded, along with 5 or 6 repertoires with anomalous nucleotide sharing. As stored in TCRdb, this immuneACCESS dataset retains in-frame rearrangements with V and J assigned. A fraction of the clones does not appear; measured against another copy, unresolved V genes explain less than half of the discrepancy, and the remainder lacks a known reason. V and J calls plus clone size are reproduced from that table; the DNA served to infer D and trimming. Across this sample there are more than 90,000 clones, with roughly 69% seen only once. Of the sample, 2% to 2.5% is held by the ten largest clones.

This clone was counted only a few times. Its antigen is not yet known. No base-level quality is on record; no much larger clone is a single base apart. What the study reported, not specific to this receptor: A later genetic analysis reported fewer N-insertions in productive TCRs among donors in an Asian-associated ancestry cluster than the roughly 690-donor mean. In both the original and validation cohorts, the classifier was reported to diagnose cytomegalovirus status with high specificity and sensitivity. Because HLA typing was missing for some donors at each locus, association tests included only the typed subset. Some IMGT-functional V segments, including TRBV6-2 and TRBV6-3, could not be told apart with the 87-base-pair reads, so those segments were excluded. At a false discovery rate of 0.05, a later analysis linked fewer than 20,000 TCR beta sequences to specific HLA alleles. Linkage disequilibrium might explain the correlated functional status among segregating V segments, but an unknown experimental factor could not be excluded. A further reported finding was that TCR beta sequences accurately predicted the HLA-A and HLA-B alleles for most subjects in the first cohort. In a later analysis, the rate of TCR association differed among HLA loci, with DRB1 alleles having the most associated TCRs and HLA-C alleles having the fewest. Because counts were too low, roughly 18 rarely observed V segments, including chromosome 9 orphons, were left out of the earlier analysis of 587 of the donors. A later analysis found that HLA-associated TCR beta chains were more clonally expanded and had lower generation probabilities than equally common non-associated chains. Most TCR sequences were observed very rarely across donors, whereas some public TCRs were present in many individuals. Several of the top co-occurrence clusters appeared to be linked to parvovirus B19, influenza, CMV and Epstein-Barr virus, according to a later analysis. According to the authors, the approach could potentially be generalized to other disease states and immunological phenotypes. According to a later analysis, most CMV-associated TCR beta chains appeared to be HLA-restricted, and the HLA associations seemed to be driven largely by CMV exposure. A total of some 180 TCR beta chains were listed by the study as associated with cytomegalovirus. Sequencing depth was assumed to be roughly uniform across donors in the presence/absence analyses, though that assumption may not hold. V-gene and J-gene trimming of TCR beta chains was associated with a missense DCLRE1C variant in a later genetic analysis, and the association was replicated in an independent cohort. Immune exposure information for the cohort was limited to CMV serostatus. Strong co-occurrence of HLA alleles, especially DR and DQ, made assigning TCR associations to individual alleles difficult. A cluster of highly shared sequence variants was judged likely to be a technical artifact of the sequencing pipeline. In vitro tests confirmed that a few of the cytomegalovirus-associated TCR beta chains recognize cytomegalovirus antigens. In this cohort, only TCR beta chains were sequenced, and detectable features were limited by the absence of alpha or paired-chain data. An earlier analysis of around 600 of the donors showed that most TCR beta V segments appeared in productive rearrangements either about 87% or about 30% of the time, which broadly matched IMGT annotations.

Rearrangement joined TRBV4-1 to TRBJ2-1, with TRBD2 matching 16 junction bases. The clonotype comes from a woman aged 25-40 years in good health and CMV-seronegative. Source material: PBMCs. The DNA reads TGCGCCAGCAGCCAAGTTGATATGGGACTAGCGGGAGGGAATGAGCAGTTCTTC. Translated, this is CASSQVDMGLAGGNEQFF.